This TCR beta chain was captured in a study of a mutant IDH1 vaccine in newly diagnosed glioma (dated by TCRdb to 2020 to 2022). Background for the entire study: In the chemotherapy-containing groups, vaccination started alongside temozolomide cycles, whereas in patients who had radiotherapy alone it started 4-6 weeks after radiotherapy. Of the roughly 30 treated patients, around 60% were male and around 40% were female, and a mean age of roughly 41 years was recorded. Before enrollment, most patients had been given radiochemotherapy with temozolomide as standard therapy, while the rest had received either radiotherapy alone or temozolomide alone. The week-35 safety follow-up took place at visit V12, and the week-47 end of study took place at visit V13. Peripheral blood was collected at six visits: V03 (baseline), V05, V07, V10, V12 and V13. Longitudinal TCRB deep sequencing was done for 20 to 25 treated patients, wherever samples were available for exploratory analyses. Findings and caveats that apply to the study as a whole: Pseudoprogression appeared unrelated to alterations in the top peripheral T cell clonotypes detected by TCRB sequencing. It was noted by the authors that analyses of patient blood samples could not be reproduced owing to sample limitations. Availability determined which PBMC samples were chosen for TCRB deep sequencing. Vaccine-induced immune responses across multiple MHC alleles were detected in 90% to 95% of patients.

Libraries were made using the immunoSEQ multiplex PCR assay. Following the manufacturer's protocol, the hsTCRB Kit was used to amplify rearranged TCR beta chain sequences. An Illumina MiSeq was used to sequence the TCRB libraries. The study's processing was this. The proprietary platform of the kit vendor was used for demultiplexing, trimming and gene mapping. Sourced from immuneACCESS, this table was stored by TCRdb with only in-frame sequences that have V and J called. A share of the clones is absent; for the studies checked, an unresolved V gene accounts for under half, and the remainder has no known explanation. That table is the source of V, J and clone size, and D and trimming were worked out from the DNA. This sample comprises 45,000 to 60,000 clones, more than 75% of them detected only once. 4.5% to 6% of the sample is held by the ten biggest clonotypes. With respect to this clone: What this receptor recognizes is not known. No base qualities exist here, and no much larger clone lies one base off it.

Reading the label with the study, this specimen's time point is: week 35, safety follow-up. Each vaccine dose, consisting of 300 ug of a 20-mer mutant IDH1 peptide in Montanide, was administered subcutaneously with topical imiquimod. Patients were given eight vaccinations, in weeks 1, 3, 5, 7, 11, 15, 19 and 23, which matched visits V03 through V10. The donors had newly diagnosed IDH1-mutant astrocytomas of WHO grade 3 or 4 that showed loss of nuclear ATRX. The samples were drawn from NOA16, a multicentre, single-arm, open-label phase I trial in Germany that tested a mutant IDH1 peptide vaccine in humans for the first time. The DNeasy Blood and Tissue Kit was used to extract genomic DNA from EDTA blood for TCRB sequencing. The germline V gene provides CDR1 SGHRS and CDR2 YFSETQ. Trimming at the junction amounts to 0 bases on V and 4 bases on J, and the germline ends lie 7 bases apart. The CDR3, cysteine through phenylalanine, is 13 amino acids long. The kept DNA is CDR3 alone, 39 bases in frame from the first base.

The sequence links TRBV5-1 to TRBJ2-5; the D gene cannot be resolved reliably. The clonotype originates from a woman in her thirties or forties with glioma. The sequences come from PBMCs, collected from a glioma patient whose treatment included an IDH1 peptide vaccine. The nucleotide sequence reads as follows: TGCGCCAGCAGCTTGGGCGTTCCAGAGACCCAGTACTTC. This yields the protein CASSLGVPETQYF.